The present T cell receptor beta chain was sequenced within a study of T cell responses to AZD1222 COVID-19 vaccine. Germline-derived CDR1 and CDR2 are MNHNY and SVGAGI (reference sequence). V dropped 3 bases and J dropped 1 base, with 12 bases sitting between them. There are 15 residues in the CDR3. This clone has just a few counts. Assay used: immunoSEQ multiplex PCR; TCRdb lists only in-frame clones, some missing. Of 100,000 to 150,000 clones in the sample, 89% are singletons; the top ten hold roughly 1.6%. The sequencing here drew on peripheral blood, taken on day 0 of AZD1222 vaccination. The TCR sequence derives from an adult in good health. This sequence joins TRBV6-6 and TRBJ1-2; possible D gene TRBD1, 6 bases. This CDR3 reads CASSYPGALNYGYTF. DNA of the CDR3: TGTGCCAGCAGTTATCCAGGGGCCCTTAACTATGGCTACACCTTC.